This TCR beta chain derives from a study of shared clonotypes between healthy human individuals. Study in general: The plates for each donor numbered three CD4 naive, three CD4 memory, two CD8 naive and one CD8 memory. Broader study findings: Richness estimates generally favored naive over memory subsets.

Assay used: immunoSEQ multiplex PCR; TCRdb lists only in-frame clones, some missing. The sample includes about 820,000 clones, roughly 92% seen only once; the top ten take under 30%. Of note for this clone: Antigen: not known.

This CDR3 region has 13 residues. Trimming removed 5 bases at V and 0 bases at J, with 5 bases between. Germline V gives CDR1 LNHDA, CDR2 SQIVND (reference sequence). Naive CD8 cells were CD45RO-negative, positively selected for CCR7, excluding terminally differentiated effector memory CD45RA+ cells. The clonotype was recovered from a man aged 25 to 40 in good health. The V call is TRBV19, the J call TRBJ1-3; no reliable D call. Sequenced material: naive CD8+ T cells sorted from blood. CDR3 sequence (DNA): TGTGCCAGTAGTGTTGGCTCTGGAAACACCATATATTTT. As protein: CASSVGSGNTIYF.